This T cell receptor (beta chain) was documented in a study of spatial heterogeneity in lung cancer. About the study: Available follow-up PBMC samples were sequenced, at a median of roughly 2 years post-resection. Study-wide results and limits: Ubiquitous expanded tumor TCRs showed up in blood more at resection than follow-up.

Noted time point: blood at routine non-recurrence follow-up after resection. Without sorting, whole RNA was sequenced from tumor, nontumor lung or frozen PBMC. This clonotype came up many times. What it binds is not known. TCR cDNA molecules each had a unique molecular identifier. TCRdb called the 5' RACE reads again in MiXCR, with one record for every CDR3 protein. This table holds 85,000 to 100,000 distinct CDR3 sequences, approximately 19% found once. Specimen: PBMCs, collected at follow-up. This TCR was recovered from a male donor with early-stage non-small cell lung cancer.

The CDR3 spells CASSPRTVGEAFF. The CDR3 DNA follows: TGTGCCAGCAGTCCGCGGACAGTGGGTGAAGCTTTCTTT. This chain uses TRBV27 with TRBJ1-1, with D perhaps TRBD1 (6 bases). Looked up from germline, CDR1 is MNHEY and CDR2 is SMNVEV (reference sequence). The CDR3 length is 13 residues. Trimming pared 5 bases from V and 7 bases from J, leaving 14 bases between.